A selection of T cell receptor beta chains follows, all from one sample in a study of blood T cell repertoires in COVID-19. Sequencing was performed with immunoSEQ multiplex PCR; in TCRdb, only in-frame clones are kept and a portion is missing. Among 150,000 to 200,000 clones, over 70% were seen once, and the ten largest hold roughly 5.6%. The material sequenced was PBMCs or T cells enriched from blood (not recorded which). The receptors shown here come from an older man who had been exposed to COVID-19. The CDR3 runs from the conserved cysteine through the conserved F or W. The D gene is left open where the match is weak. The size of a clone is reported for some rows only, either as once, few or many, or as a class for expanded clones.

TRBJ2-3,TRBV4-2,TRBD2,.,CASSQGLAGGTDTQYF,TGTGCCAGCAGCCAAGGACTAGCGGGGGGCACAGATACGCAGTATTTT
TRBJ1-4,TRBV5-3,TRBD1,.,CARSYDRVVTNEKLFF,TGTGCCAGAAGCTATGACAGGGTGGTAACTAATGAAAAACTGTTTTTT
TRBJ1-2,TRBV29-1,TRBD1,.,CSVEDMRGHDYGYTF,TGCAGCGTTGAAGATATGAGGGGGCATGACTATGGCTACACCTTC
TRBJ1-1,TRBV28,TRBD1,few,CASSPGTGVYAFF,TGTGCCAGCAGCCCCGGGACAGGCGTTTACGCTTTCTTT
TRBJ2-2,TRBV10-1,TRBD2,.,CASSVIPREGSPGELFF,TGCGCCAGCAGTGTAATTCCTCGGGAGGGGAGTCCCGGGGAGCTGTTTTTT
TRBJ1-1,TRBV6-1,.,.,CASSEPQAGTEAFF,TGTGCCAGCAGTGAACCCCAGGCCGGCACTGAAGCTTTCTTT
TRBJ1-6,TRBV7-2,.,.,CASNLRGIGSPLHF,TGTGCCAGCAATCTGAGAGGAATTGGTTCACCCCTCCACTTT
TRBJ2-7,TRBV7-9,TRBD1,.,CASSRQGAYEQYF,TGTGCCAGCAGTAGGCAGGGGGCCTACGAGCAGTACTTC
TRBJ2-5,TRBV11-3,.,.,CASSSGLNQETQYF,TGTGCCAGCAGTTCGGGACTGAACCAAGAGACCCAGTACTTC
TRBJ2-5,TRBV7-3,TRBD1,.,CASGTGGPKETQYF,TGTGCAAGTGGGACAGGGGGCCCCAAGGAGACCCAGTACTTC
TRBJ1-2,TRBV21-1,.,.,CASRDRVAGYTF,TGTGCCAGCAGGGACAGGGTGGCAGGCTACACCTTC
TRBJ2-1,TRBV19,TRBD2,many,CASSITSGAREQFF,TGTGCCAGTAGTATTACTAGCGGGGCCAGGGAGCAGTTCTTC
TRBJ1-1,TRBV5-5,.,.,CASSLESGGANTEAFF,TGTGCCAGCAGCTTGGAGTCGGGAGGGGCCAACACTGAAGCTTTCTTT
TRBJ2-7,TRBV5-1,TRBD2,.,CASSSAVMGLAPKEQYF,TGCGCCAGCAGCTCGGCGGTAATGGGACTAGCGCCCAAGGAGCAGTACTTC
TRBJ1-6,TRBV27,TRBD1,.,CASSLSTGANSPLHF,TGTGCCAGCAGTTTATCCACAGGGGCCAATTCACCCCTCCACTTT
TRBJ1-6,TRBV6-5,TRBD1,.,CASSAGGLPGSPLHF,TGTGCCAGCAGCGCAGGGGGCCTCCCTGGGTCACCCCTCCACTTT
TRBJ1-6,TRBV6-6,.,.,CASSEGNSPLHF,TGTGCCAGCTCGGAGGGAAATTCACCCCTCCACTTT
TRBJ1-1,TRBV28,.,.,CASTLGGEAFF,TGTGCCAGCACCCTGGGGGGTGAAGCTTTCTTT
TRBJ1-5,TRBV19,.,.,CASSAFQGSSNQPQHF,TGTGCCAGTAGTGCGTTTCAGGGTAGCTCCAATCAGCCCCAGCATTTT
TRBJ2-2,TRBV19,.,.,CASKNLGARGDGELFF,TGTGCCAGTAAAAATTTGGGTGCCAGGGGGGACGGGGAGCTGTTTTTT
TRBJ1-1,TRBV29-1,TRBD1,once,CSVGVQGARDEAFF,TGCAGCGTTGGAGTACAGGGGGCAAGGGATGAAGCTTTCTTT
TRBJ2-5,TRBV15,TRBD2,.,CATSRDTRLASGYQETQYF,TGTGCCACCAGCAGAGATACCCGGCTGGCTAGCGGGTACCAAGAGACCCAGTACTTC
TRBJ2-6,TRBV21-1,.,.,CASSKGRGRGTPGANVLTF,TGTGCCAGCAGCAAAGGCAGGGGCAGGGGGACCCCTGGGGCCAACGTCCTGACTTTC
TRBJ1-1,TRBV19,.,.,CASSTPGRGRGAFF,TGTGCCAGTAGTACCCCCGGCAGGGGCAGGGGAGCTTTCTTT
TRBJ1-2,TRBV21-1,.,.,CASSKFLDRGRVTYGYTF,TGTGCCAGCAGCAAATTCCTCGACAGGGGGCGCGTAACGTATGGCTACACCTTC
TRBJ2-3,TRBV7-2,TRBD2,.,CASSLGERELTDTQYF,TGTGCCAGCAGCCTCGGGGAGCGGGAGTTAACAGATACGCAGTATTTT
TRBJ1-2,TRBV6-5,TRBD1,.,CASRRQGEVNYGYTF,TGTGCCAGCAGGCGACAGGGCGAAGTTAACTATGGCTACACCTTC
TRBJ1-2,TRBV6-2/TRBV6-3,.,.,CASSSPGEGYTF,TGTGCCAGCAGTTCCCCCGGGGAAGGCTACACCTTC
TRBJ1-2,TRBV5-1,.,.,CASSTSGYYGYTF,TGCGCCAGCAGCACGTCAGGGTACTATGGCTACACCTTC
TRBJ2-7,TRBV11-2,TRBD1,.,CASSGQGDEQYF,TGTGCCAGCAGCGGCCAGGGGGACGAGCAGTACTTC
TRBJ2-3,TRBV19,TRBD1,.,CARWDSPRQYF,TGTGCCAGATGGGACAGTCCAAGGCAGTATTTT
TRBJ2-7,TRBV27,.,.,CASSPGGYEQYF,TGTGCCAGCAGTCCCGGGGGCTACGAGCAGTACTTC
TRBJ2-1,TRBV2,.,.,CASSGARGGFNEQFF,TGTGCCAGCAGTGGGGCCCGTGGAGGGTTCAATGAGCAGTTCTTC
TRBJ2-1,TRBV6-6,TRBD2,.,CASRPSGAHNEQFF,TGTGCCAGCAGACCTAGCGGGGCACACAATGAGCAGTTCTTC
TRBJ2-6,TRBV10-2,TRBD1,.,CASSAFATGGVYSGANVLTF,TGCGCCAGCAGCGCCTTCGCGACAGGGGGCGTGTACTCTGGGGCCAACGTCCTGACTTTC
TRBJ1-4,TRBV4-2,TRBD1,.,CASSQERPGRTGLNEKLFF,TGTGCCAGCAGCCAAGAACGGCCTGGGCGGACAGGGCTTAATGAAAAACTGTTTTTT
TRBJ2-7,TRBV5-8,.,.,CASRRPGYSYEQYF,TGTGCCAGCAGACGTCCGGGGTACTCCTACGAGCAGTACTTC
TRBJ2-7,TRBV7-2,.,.,CASSSETVSSYEQYF,TGTGCCAGCAGCTCCGAGACAGTGAGCTCCTACGAGCAGTACTTC
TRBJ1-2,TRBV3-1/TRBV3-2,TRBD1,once,CASPGAGGMYGYTF,TGTGCCAGCCCGGGGGCAGGGGGAATGTATGGCTACACCTTC
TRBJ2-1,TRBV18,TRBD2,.,CASSQGTSGRNEQFF,TGTGCCAGCTCACAGGGGACTAGCGGGAGGAATGAGCAGTTCTTC
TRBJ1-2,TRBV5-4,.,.,CASSWGRGAVTYGYTF,TGTGCCAGCAGCTGGGGCCGCGGGGCTGTCACTTATGGCTACACCTTC
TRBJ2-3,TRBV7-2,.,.,CASSFPSGSTDTQYF,TGTGCCAGCAGCTTCCCCTCCGGGAGCACAGATACGCAGTATTTT
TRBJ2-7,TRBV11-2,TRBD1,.,CASSLDSGTGIYEQYF,TGTGCCAGCAGCTTAGATTCCGGGACAGGGATCTACGAGCAGTACTTC
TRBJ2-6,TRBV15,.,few,CATSRDNSGANVLTF,TGTGCCACCAGCAGAGATAACTCTGGGGCCAACGTCCTGACTTTC
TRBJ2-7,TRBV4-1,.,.,CASSQVTGSYEQYF,TGCGCCAGCAGCCAAGTCACGGGGTCCTACGAGCAGTACTTC
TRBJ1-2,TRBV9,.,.,CASSVLTTGVYGYTF,TGTGCCAGCAGCGTACTTACGACAGGCGTCTATGGCTACACCTTC
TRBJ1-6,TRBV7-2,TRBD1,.,CASSSHRGVSNSPLHF,TGTGCCAGCAGCTCACACAGGGGGGTGTCGAATTCACCCCTCCACTTT
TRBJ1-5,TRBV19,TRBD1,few,CASSWGTERNQPQHF,TGTGCCAGTAGTTGGGGGACAGAACGGAATCAGCCCCAGCATTTT
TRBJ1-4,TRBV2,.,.,CASEGGDNEKLFF,TGTGCCAGCGAGGGAGGGGACAATGAAAAACTGTTTTTT
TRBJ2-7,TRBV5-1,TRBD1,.,CASSQSLQGASYEQYF,TGCGCCAGCAGCCAGTCCTTACAGGGGGCGTCCTACGAGCAGTACTTC